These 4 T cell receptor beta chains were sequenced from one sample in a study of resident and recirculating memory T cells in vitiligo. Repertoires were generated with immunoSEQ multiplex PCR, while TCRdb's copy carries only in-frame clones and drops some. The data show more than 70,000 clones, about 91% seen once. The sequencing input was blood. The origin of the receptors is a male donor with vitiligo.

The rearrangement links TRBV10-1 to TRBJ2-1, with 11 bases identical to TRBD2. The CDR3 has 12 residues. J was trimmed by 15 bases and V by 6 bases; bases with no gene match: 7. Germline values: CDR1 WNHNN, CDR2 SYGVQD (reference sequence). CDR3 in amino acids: CASRHTSGRGFF. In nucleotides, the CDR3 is TGCGCCAGCAGACATACTAGCGGGAGAGGGTTCTTC.

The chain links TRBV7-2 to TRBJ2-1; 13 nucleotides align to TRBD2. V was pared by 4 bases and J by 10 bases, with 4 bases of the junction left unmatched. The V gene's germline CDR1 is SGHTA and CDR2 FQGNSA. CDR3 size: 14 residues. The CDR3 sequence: CASSSGTSGTEQFF. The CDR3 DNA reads TGTGCCAGCAGCTCCGGGACTAGCGGGACCGAGCAGTTCTTC.

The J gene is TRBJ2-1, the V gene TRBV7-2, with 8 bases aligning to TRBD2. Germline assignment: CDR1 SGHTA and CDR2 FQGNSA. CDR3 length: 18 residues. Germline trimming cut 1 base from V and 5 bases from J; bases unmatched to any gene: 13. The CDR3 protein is CASSLGTGGLDPHNEQFF. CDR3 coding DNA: TGTGCCAGCAGCTTAGGAACCGGGGGACTAGACCCACACAATGAGCAGTTCTTC.

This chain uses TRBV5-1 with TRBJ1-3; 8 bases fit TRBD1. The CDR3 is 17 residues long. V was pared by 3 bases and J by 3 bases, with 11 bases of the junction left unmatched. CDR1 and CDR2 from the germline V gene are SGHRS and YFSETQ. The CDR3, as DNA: TGCGCCAGCAGCTGGCTGGGGACAGGTGGTAATGGAAACACCATATATTTT. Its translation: CASSWLGTGGNGNTIYF.